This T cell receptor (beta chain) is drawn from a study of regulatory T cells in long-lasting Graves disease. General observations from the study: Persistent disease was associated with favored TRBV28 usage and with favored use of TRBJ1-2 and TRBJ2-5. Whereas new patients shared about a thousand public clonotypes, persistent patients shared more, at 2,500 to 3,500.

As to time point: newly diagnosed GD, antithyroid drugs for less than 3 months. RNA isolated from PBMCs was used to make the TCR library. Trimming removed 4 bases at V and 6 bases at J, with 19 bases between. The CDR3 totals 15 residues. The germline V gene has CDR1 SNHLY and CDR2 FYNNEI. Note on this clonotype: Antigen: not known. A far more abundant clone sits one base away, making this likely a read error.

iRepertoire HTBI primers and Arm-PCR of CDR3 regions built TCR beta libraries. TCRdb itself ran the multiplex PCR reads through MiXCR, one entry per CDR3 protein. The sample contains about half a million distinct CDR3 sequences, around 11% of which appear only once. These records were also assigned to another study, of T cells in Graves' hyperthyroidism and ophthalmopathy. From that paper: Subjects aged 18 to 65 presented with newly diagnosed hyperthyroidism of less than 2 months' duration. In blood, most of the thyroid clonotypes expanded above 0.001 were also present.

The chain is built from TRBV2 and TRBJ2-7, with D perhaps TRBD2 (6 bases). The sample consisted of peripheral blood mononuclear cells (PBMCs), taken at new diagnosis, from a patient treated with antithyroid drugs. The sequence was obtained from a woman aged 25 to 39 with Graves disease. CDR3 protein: CASSVQRARGGEQYF. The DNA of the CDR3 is TGTGCCAGCAGTGTCCAGCGGGCCAGAGGAGGCGAGCAGTACTTC.